This T cell receptor (beta chain) was documented in a study of regulatory T cells in long-lasting Graves disease. The time point was: persistent/refractory GD, antithyroid drugs over 5 years with positive TRAb. After RNA was extracted from PBMCs, the TCR library was made from it. Germline CDR1 reads GTSNPN; CDR2 reads SVGIG (reference sequence). The CDR3 spans 12 residues. The V and J ends lost 8 bases and 2 bases respectively, with 12 bases between them. Whole-study results and caveats: Persistent disease was associated with favored TRBV28 usage and with favored use of TRBJ1-2 and TRBJ2-5.

Turning to this clonotype: What it recognizes is unknown. Being one base from a much bigger clone, this may be a read error.

Through Arm-PCR of CDR3 regions and iRepertoire HTBI primers, TCR beta libraries were built. TCRdb fed the multiplex PCR reads into MiXCR, producing one record per CDR3 protein. The sample has a few hundred thousand distinct CDR3 sequences, about a quarter seen once. The V and J genes are TRBV30 and TRBJ1-2; TRBD1 is a possible D gene (6 bases). The receptor was isolated from a female donor with Graves disease. The sequenced sample was peripheral blood mononuclear cells (PBMCs), obtained when the disease was refractory, from a patient treated with antithyroid drugs. CDR3 sequence: CARTQGNYGYTF. The CDR3 nucleotides read TGTGCCCGGACGCAGGGGAACTATGGCTACACCTTC.